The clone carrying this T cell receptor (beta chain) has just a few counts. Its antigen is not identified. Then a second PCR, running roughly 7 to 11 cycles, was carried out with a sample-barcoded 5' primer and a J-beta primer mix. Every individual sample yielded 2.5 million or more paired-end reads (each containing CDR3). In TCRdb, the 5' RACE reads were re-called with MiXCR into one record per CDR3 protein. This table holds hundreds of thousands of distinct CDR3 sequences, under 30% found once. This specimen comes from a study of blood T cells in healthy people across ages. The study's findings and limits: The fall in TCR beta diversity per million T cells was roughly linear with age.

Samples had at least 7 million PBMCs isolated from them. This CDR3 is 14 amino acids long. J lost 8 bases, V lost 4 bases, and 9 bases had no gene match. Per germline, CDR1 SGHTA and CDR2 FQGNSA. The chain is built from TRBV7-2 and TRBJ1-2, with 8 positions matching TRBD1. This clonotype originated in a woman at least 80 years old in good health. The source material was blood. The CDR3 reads CASSSTGGLRGYTF. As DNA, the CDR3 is TGTGCCAGCAGCTCTACAGGGGGGTTGAGGGGCTACACCTTC.